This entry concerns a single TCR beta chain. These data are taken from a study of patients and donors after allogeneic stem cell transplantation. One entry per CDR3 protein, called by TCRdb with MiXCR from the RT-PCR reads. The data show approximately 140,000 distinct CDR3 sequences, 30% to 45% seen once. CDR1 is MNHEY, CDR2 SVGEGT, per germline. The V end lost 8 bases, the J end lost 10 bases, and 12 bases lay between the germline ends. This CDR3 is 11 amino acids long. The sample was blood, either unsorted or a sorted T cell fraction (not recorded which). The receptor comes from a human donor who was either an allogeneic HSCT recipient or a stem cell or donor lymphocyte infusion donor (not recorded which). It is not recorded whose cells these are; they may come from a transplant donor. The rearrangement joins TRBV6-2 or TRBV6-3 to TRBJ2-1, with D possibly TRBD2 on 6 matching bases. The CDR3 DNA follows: TGTGCCAGCGGGACTGGGGAAGAGCAGTTCTTC. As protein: CASGTGEEQFF.